The clone carrying this T cell receptor (beta chain) has more than one count but fewer than ten. This entry is derived from a study of T-cell memory formation after mild COVID-19. The CDR3 is 18 amino acids. Per the germline V gene, CDR1 is KGHDR and CDR2 is SFDVKD. The ends were cut back, 1 base at V and 3 bases at J, with 18 bases in the middle. TCRdb independently ran MiXCR on the 5' RACE reads; one entry per CDR3 protein. Counted here are about 240,000 distinct CDR3 sequences, approximately 9% occurring once; the ten biggest clones make up 22%. The sequence was collected from a man aged 18 to 30 who had mild COVID-19 (a few samples of this study predate the infection). Cell type and time point are not known. V usage is TRBV24-1 and J usage is TRBJ2-1; a weak D match, TRBD1 (6 bases). The material sequenced was PBMCs or a T cell subset sorted from them (not recorded which). CDR3 loop: CATSDFPSSGTIYNEQFF. CDR3 nucleotide sequence: TGTGCCACCAGTGATTTCCCGTCCTCCGGGACAATCTACAATGAGCAGTTCTTC.